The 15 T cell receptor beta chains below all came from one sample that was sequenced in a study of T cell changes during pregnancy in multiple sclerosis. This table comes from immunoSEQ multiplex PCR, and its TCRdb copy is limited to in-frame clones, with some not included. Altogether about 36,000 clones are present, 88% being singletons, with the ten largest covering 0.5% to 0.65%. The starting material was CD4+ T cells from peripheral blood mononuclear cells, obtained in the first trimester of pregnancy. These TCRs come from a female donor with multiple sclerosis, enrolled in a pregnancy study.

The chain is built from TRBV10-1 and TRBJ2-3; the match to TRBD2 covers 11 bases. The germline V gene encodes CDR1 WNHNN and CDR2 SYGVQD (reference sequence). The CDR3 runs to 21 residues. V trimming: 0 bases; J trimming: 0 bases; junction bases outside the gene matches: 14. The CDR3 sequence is CASSESSFPGLAVSSTDTQYF. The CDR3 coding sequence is TGCGCCAGCAGTGAGTCCTCTTTCCCGGGACTAGCGGTGTCTAGCACAGATACGCAGTATTTT.

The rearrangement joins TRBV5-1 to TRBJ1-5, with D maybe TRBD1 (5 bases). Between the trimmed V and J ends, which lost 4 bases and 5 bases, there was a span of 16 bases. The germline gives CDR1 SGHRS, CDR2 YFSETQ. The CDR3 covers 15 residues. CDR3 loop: CASSPGGERDQPQHF. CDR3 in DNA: TGCGCCAGCAGCCCCGGGGGGGAGCGCGATCAGCCCCAGCATTTT.

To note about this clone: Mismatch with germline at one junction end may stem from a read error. The CDR3 DNA is TGTGCCTGGAGTGGTTGGCTCAATCGGCCCCAGCATTTT. Translating it yields CAWSGWLNRPQHF. The chain employs TRBV30 and TRBJ1-5; D remains unclear. Germline CDR1 and CDR2: GTSNPN and SVGIG (reference sequence). This CDR3 is built from 13 residues.

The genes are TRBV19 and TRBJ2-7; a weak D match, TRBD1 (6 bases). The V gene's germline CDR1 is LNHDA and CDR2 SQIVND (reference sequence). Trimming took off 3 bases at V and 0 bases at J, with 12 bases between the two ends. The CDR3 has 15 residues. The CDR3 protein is CASSMQGSGSYEQYF. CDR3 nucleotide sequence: TGTGCCAGTAGTATGCAGGGGTCTGGCTCCTACGAGCAGTACTTC.

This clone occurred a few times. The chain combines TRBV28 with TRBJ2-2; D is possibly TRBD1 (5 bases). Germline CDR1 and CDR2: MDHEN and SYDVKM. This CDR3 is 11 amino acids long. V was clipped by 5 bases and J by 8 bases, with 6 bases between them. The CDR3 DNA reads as TGTGCCAGCAGTCGACAGGGGGAGCTGTTTTTT. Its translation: CASSRQGELFF.

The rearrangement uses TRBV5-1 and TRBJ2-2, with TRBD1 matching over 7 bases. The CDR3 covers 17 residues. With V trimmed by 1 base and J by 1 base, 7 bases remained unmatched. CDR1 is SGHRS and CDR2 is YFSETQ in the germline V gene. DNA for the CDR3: TGCGCCAGCAGCTTGACATTCCGGGACAGGAACACCGGGGAGCTGTTTTTT. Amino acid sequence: CASSLTFRDRNTGELFF.

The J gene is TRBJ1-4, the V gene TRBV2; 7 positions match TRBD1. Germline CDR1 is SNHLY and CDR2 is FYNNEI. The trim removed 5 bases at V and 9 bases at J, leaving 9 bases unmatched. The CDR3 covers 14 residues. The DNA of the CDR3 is TGTGCCAGCAGTATGAGTCGGACAGGTCAAAAACTGTTTTTT. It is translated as CASSMSRTGQKLFF.

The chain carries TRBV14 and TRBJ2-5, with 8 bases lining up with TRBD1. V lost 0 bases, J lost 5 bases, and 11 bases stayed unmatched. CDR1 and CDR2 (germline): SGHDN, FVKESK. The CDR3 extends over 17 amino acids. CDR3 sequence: CASSQDLGQGVGETQYF. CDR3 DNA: TGTGCCAGCAGCCAAGATCTTGGACAGGGAGTGGGGGAGACCCAGTACTTC.

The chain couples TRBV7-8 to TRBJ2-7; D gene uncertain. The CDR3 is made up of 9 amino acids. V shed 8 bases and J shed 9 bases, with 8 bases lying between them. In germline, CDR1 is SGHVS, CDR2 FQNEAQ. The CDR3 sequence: CASHRVQYF. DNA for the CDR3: TGTGCCAGCCATCGGGTGCAGTACTTC.

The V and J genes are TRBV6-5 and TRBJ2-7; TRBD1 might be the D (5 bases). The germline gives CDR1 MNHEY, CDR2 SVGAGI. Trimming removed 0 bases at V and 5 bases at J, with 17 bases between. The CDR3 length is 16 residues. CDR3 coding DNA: TGTGCCAGCAGTTACTCGTCGCGTCAGGGCGGCCACGAGCAGTACTTC. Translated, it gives CASSYSSRQGGHEQYF.

CDR3 DNA: TGTGCCACCACCGGAGGTAGCGGGAGCTCCTACGAGCAGTACTTC. Protein: CATTGGSGSSYEQYF. This rearrangement joins TRBV6-1 to TRBJ2-7; 9 positions match TRBD2. This CDR3 has 15 amino acids. Trimming cost V 10 bases and J 0 bases; bases outside gene matches: 10. CDR1 is MNHNS, CDR2 SASEGT, per germline.

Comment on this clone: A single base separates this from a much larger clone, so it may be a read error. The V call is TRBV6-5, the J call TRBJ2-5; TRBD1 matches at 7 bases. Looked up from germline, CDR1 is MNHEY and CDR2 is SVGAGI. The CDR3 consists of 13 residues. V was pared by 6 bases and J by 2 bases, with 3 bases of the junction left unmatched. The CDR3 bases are TGTGCCAGCAGCCCGGGACAGCAAGAGACCCAGTACTTC. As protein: CASSPGQQETQYF.

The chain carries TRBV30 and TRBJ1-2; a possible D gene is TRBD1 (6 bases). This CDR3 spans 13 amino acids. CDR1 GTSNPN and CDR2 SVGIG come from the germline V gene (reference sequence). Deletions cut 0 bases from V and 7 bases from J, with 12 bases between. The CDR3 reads CAWSVGGVGGYTF. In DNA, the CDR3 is TGTGCCTGGAGTGTAGGGGGGGTAGGTGGCTACACCTTC. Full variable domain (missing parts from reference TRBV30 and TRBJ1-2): SQTIHQWPATLVQPVGSPLSLECTVEGTSNPNLYWYRQAAGRGLQLLFYSVGIGQISSEVPQNLSASRPQDRQFILSSKKLLLSDSGFYLCAWSVGGVGGYTFGSGTRLTVV.

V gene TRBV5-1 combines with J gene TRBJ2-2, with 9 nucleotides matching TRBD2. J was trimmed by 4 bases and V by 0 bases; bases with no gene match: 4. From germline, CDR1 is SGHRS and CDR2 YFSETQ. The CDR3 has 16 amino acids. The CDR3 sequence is CASSLAGGRGTGELFF. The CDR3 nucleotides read TGCGCCAGCAGCTTGGCCGGCGGGAGGGGCACCGGGGAGCTGTTTTTT.

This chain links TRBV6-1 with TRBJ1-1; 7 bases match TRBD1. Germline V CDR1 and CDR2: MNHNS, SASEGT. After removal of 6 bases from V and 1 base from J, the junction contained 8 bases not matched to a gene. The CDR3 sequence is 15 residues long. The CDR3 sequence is CASRSQGRSNTEAFF. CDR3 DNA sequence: TGTGCCAGCAGGTCACAGGGGCGGTCGAACACTGAAGCTTTCTTT.